This TCR beta chain came from a study of beta chain features in type 1 diabetes. The study's findings and limits: Insertions were fewer and deletions more numerous at VDJ junctions in type 1 diabetes patients. Among patients, naive, central memory and Treg TCRB repertoires appeared more similar than among healthy donors. Any HLA-type effect on TCRB rearrangement remained unresolved here.

V lost 5 bases and J lost 4, with 11 bases in between. In germline, CDR1 is GTSNPN, CDR2 SVGIG (reference sequence). The CDR3 has 12 residues. Every donor had blood drawn once into heparin, approximately 0.11 L on average. Concerning this clone: Its antigen is not known.

As every portion of the isolated RNA was reverse transcribed, the sequencing read expressed TCRB transcripts. TCRdb's table, derived via immunoSEQ multiplex PCR, lists solely in-frame clones and lacks some. The data contain about 240,000 clones, 25% to 30% of them seen just once; the ten biggest clones take up more than 3%. This receptor was identified in a man younger than 40 in good health. V usage is TRBV30 and J usage is TRBJ2-5; D ambiguous. The sequencing sample was made of central memory CD4+ T cells from blood. For the CDR3, the DNA is TGTGCCTGGCGAGGAGAGAGAGAGACCCAGTACTTC. Translating gives CAWRGERETQYF. The whole variable domain, remainder taken from reference TRBV30 and TRBJ2-5, is SQTIHQWPATLVQPVGSPLSLECTVEGTSNPNLYWYRQAAGRGLQLLFYSVGIGQISSEVPQNLSASRPQDRQFILSSKKLLLSDSGFYLCAWRGERETQYFGPGTRLLVL.